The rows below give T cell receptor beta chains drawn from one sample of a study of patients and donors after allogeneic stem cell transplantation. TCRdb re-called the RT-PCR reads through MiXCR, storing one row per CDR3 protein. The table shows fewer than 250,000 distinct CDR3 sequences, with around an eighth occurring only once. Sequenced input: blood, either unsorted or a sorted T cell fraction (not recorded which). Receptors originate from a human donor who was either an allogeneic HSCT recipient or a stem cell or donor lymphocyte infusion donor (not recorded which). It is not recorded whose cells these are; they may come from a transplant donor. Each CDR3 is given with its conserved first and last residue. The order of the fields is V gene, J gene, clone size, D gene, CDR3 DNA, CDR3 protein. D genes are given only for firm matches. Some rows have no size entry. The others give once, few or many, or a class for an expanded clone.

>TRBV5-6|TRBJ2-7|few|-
TGTGCCAGCAGCCGTGAAACAGGGATCTCCTACGAGCAGTACTTC
CASSRETGISYEQYF
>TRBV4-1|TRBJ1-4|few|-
TGCGCCAGCAGCCAGCGGAAGGCTGCAACTAATGAAAAACTGTTTTTT
CASSQRKAATNEKLFF
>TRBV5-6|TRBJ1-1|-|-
TGTGCCAGCAGCTTGCCCGTGCGAACCACTGAAGCTTTCTTT
CASSLPVRTTEAFF
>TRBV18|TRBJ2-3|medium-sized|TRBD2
TGTGCCAGCTCACTTCAAGCGGGGCTCAACACAGATACGCAGTATTTT
CASSLQAGLNTDTQYF
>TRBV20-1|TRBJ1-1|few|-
TGCAGTGCTAGAGAAGAGAGTTTTTCCCGCATAGGTTTCTTT
CSAREESFSRIGFF
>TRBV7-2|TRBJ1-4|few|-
TGTGCCAGCAGTCCCAGGGTATTAAGTGAAAAACTGTTTTTT
CASSPRVLSEKLFF
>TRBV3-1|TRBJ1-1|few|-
TGTGCCAGCAGCCAATTGAACACTGAAGCTTTCTTT
CASSQLNTEAFF
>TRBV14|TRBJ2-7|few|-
TGTGCCAGCAGCCTTGACGCTGACTCCTACGAGCAGTACTTC
CASSLDADSYEQYF
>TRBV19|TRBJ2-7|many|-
TGTGCCAGTAGTATACAACCCCACGAGCAGTACTTC
CASSIQPHEQYF
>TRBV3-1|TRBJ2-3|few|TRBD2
TGTGCCAGCAGCCGCTTTAGCGGGAGCACAGATACGCAGTATTTT
CASSRFSGSTDTQYF
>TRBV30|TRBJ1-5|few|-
TGTGCCTGGAGCGCCGGGCCTGATCAGCCCCAGCATTTT
CAWSAGPDQPQHF
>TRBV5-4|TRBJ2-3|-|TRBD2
TGTGCCAGCAGCTTGGGGGGGGGGATGACGCAGTATTTT
CASSLGGGMTQYF
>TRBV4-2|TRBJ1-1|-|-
TGTGCCAGCAGCCAAGAAGGCGGAAACACTGAAGCTTTCTTT
CASSQEGGNTEAFF
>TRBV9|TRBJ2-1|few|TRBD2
TGTGCCAGCAGCCCCCGGTTGATTTTAGGGAGGGCCTACCATGAGCAGTTCTTC
CASSPRLILGRAYHEQFF
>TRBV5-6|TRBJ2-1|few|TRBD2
TGTGCCAGCAGCTACCTAAGCGGGGGTCCAGGGAATGAGCAGTTCTTC
CASSYLSGGPGNEQFF
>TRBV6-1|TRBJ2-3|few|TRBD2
TGTGCCAGCCGTGCCAGCGGGGGGGCGATAGATACGCAGTATTTT
CASRASGGAIDTQYF
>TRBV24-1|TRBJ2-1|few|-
TGTGCCACCAGTGATCCGGCGGGCCCCTACAATGAGCAGTTCTTC
CATSDPAGPYNEQFF
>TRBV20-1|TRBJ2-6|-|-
TGCAGTCCAGAAGGAGGTCACTCTGGGGCCAACGTCCTGACTTTC
CSPEGGHSGANVLTF
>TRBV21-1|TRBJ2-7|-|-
TGTGCCAGCAGCAAAGACAGCTCCTACGAGCAGTGCTTC
CASSKDSSYEQCF
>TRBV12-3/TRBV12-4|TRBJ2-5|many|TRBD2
TGTGCCAGCAGTCTAAGCGGGGGGGCGGGAGAGACCCAGTACTTC
CASSLSGGAGETQYF
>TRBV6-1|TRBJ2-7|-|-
TGTGCCAGCATGTCCCTCGGTTCCTACGAGCAGTACTTC
CASMSLGSYEQYF
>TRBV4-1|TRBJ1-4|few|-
TGCGCCAGCAGCCAAGGGTCGGGGGGAAAACTGTTTTTT
CASSQGSGGKLFF
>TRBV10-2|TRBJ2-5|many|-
TGCGCCAGCAGTGAGGCTCAAGGGATGACCCAGTACTTC
CASSEAQGMTQYF
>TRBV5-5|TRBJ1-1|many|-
TGTGCCAGCAGCTTGGCGGTTAACACTGAAGCTTTCTTT
CASSLAVNTEAFF
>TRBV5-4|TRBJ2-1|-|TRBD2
TGTGCCAGCAGCTTGGGACTAGCCCTGCACAATGAGCAGTTCTTC
CASSLGLALHNEQFF
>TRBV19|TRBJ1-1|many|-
TGTGCCAGTAGTATCGGCAGGGAAGGGACTGAAGCTTTCTTT
CASSIGREGTEAFF
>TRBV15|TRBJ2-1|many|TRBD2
TGTGCCACCGTCCTGGCGGGAGGTTCCTACAATGAGCAGTTCTTC
CATVLAGGSYNEQFF
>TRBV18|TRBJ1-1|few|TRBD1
TGTGCCAGCTCTTTCTCAGGGGGGAGCCTGGGGGAAGCTTTCTTT
CASSFSGGSLGEAFF
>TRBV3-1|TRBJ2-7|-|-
TGTGCCAGCAGCCAAGCCTTTGTGGGGCCTTACGAGCAGTACTTC
CASSQAFVGPYEQYF
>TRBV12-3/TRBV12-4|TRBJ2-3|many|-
TGTGCCAGCACCCACGGCGGGATCACTAGCACAGATACGCAGTATTTT
CASTHGGITSTDTQYF
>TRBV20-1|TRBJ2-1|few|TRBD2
TGCAGTGCTAGAGTCACGGTAGCGGGGGGGCGGAACAATGAGCAGTTCTTC
CSARVTVAGGRNNEQFF
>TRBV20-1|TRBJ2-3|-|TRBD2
TGCAGTGCTAGGGGAGCGGGACTAGCGGGGGGCAGTCATACGCAGTATTTT
CSARGAGLAGGSHTQYF
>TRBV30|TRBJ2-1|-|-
TGTGCCTGGAGTGTAGCCCCTAACTCCTACAATGAGCAGTTCTTC
CAWSVAPNSYNEQFF
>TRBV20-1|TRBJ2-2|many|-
TGCAGTGCTAGACTAGAAGGGGCCGGGGAGCTGTTTTTT
CSARLEGAGELFF
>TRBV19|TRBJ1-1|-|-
TGTGCCAGTAGTCCAACCGGGGCAGGGACCACTGAAGCTTTCTTT
CASSPTGAGTTEAFF
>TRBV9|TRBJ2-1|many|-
TGTGCCAGCAGCGTTAGTTCGAGTCTGGGTGAGCAGTTCTTC
CASSVSSSLGEQFF
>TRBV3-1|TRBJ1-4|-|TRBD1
TGTGCCAGCAGCCTTACCGGGACAGGGACGGGTGAAAAACTGTTTTTT
CASSLTGTGTGEKLFF
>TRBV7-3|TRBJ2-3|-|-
TGTGCCAGCAGCTCGACAGGAAAAGATACGCAGTATTTT
CASSSTGKDTQYF
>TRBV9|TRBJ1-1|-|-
TGTGCCAGCAGCGTGGGACTTTTCACTGAAGCTTTCTTT
CASSVGLFTEAFF
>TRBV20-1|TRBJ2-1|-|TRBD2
TGCAGTGCCAGAGCCGGGACTAGCGGGGAGCAGTTCTTC
CSARAGTSGEQFF
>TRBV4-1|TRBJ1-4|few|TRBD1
TGCGCCAGCAGCCGAGATGTGGCAGGGGGTAATGAAAAACTGTTTTTT
CASSRDVAGGNEKLFF
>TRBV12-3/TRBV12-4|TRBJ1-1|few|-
TGTGCCAGCAGTTTCAAGCCGAACACTGAAGCTTTCTTT
CASSFKPNTEAFF
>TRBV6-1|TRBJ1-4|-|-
TGTGCCAGCAGTGAAGGGGGAAGGGATAATGAAAAACTGTTTTTT
CASSEGGRDNEKLFF
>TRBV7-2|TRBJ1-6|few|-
TGTGCCAGCAGCTTTCCAGGGTCCTTGCCTCACTTT
CASSFPGSLPHF
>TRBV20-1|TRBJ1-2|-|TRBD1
TGCAGTGCTAGAGATGACGTAGGACAGGTCTATGATGGCTACACCTTC
CSARDDVGQVYDGYTF
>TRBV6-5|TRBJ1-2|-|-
TGTGCCAGCAGTTACAGCTATGCCGAGTATGGCTACACCTTC
CASSYSYAEYGYTF
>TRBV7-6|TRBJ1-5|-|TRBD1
TGTGCCAGCAGCTTAGCGACAGGGTGGGATCAGCCCCAGCATTTT
CASSLATGWDQPQHF
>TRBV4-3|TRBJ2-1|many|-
TGCGCCAGCATTTGGGGCAGCCGTCGCAGCTCCTACAATGAGCAGTTCTTC
CASIWGSRRSSYNEQFF
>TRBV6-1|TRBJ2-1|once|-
TGTGCCAGCAGTGAGGGACTTACTAGCTGGGTGAGCAATGAGCAGTTCTTC
CASSEGLTSWVSNEQFF
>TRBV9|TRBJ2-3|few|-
TGTGCCAGCAGCTTCCTCGGGGGCACAGATACGCAGTATTTT
CASSFLGGTDTQYF